The T cell receptor (beta chain) under discussion was sequenced for a study of T cell responses to AZD1222 COVID-19 vaccine. The CDR3 runs 14 residues. With 7 bases clipped from V and 3 bases from J, the junction kept 7 bases outside the gene matches. From germline, CDR1 is MNHEY and CDR2 SMNVEV (reference sequence). Study-wide results and limits: Vaccine-associated CD4 TCRs ranged over spike, dominating at 160-218 and 743-854.

This table comes from immunoSEQ multiplex PCR, and its TCRdb copy is limited to in-frame clones, with some not included. The sample includes 100,000 to 150,000 clones, just over 90% of them seen just once. Comments on this clone: The antigen is unknown.

The source was peripheral blood, collected on day 0 of AZD1222 vaccination. This rearrangement joins TRBV27 to TRBJ2-7, with TRBD1 matching over 9 bases. The clonotype comes from an adult in good health. For the CDR3, the DNA is TGTGCCAGCACTTCCGGGACAGGGAACTACGAGCAGTACTTC. This codes for CASTSGTGNYEQYF.